Below are 28 T cell receptor beta chains sequenced from a single sample in a study of vaccination and CD4 T cells after COVID-19. Sequencing of DNA taken from cultured CD4+ T cells relied on the Oncomine TCR Beta short-read assay. MiXCR was run by TCRdb on the PCR reads, yielding one entry per CDR3 protein. The sample lists approximately 11,000 distinct CDR3 sequences; approximately 69% were seen once. These TCRs are of unknown antigen specificity. Stated treatment: roughly 11-day PBMC culture with coronavirus spike peptide pools or control peptides (ViraFEST assay). What was sequenced was CD4+ T cells from blood, cultured in vitro. The receptors were sampled from a human donor who had recovered from COVID-19.

The genes are TRBV7-9 and TRBJ2-3; perhaps D is TRBD1 or TRBD2 (5 bases each). Germline V lookup: CDR1 SEHNR, CDR2 FQNEAQ (reference sequence). With 2 bases removed from V and 6 bases from J, the gap between germline ends came to 15 bases. This CDR3 has 15 residues. Here the CDR3 reads CASSLLGTDPDTQYF. The CDR3 DNA follows: TGTGCCAGCAGCTTACTCGGGACGGACCCCGATACGCAGTATTTT.

A few counts support this clonotype. For the CDR3, the DNA is TGCAGTGCCCCAAAGGACGGCGGGTACAATGAGCAGTTCTTC. Translated, it gives CSAPKDGGYNEQFF. This sequence joins TRBV20-1 and TRBJ2-1; D perhaps matches TRBD2 (5 bases). Germline V gene sequence: CDR1 DFQATT, CDR2 SNEGSKA (reference sequence). The CDR3 consists of 14 residues. The V end was cut by 6 bases, the J end by 4 bases, with 16 bases between.

This clonotype has a single count. The chain carries TRBV11-3 and TRBJ1-4; D is unresolved. The ends were cut back, 0 bases at V and 0 bases at J, with 8 bases in the middle. The CDR3 is 16 residues long. In germline, CDR1 is SGHNT, CDR2 YENEEA. CDR3 coding DNA: TGTGCCAGCAGCTTAGAGGGAGGAACAACTAATGAAAAACTGTTTTTT. Translated: CASSLEGGTTNEKLFF.

V and J are TRBV21-1 and TRBJ2-5; the D segment call TRBD1 is taken from the table without a DNA check. TRBV21-1 is a listed pseudogene. This CDR3 comprises 12 residues. CDR3 region: CASTSGQETQYF. For the CDR3, the DNA is TGTGCCAGCACCTCAGGGCAAGAGACCCAGTACTTC.

This clonotype has just one count. This chain joins TRBV6-7 and TRBJ2-7, with D unclear. Being an ORF, TRBV6-7 has a function that is uncertain. CDR3 length: 15 amino acids. Trimming pared 2 bases from V and 7 bases from J, leaving 18 bases between. The CDR3 protein is CASSYRSRWAREQYF. The DNA for the CDR3 is TGTGCCAGCAGTTACAGGTCTAGGTGGGCCCGAGAGCAGTACTTC.

The V gene is TRBV6-2 or TRBV6-3, the J gene TRBJ2-5; TRBD1 matches at 9 bases. Germline V gene data show CDR1 as MNHEY and CDR2 as SVGEGT. The CDR3 consists of 17 residues. V lost 6 bases, J lost 4 bases, and 15 bases stayed unmatched. The CDR3 DNA sequence: TGTGCCAGCAGCTACAGGGGGCCGGGGGTCCATCGAGAGACCCAGTACTTC. It encodes CASSYRGPGVHRETQYF.

The rearrangement joins TRBV5-4 to TRBJ2-1; D not resolved. Per the germline V gene, CDR1 is SGHNT and CDR2 is YYREEE (reference sequence). The CDR3 has 14 residues. Trimming took 3 bases from V and 0 from J, leaving 7 bases between them. Here the CDR3 reads CASSSKTSYNEQFF. In DNA form, the CDR3 reads TGTGCCAGCAGCTCCAAGACCTCCTACAATGAGCAGTTCTTC.

V gene TRBV12-3 or TRBV12-4 combines with J gene TRBJ1-5; 9 bases align to TRBD1. With V trimmed by 7 bases and J by 0 bases, 4 bases remained unmatched. The CDR3 contains 15 residues. In DNA form, the CDR3 reads TGTGCCAGCACCCGGGACAGGGTTAGCAATCAGCCCCAGCATTTT. Translation: CASTRDRVSNQPQHF.

The chain is built from TRBV10-3 and TRBJ2-2; TRBD1 agrees at 9 bases. The CDR3 loop spans 17 amino acids. Germline lookup yields CDR1 ENHRY and CDR2 SYGVKD. V was pared by 2 bases and J by 1 base, with 5 bases of the junction left unmatched. As DNA, the CDR3 is TGTGCCATCAGTGAGACAGGGGGCGGTGGGAACACCGGGGAGCTGTTTTTT. Its protein is CAISETGGGGNTGELFF.

The J gene is TRBJ2-5, the V gene TRBV2; D is ambiguous. Between the trimmed V and J ends, which lost 4 bases and 0 bases, there was a span of 9 bases. Per the germline V gene, CDR1 is SNHLY and CDR2 is FYNNEI. The CDR3 is made up of 14 amino acids. The CDR3 reads CASSGSWNQETQYF. CDR3 bases: TGTGCCAGCAGTGGAAGCTGGAACCAAGAGACCCAGTACTTC.

This chain joins TRBV6-1 and TRBJ1-1; maybe TRBD1 (5 bases). Trimming pared 5 bases from V and 7 bases from J, leaving 20 bases between. The germline gives CDR1 MNHNS, CDR2 SASEGT. The CDR3 length is 15 residues. The CDR3 nucleotides are TGTGCCAGCAGTCCCCAAGAGGGGAAAGATGTTGAAGCTTTCTTT. Encoded protein: CASSPQEGKDVEAFF.

The J gene is TRBJ2-3, the V gene TRBV6-1, with 7 bases fitting TRBD1. This CDR3 has 14 residues. Germline V gene lookup returns CDR1 MNHNS and CDR2 SASEGT. V shed 6 bases and J 3 bases; nucleotides not matched to a gene: 6. The CDR3: CASRMTGTTDTQYF. CDR3 coding DNA: TGTGCCAGCAGAATGACAGGGACGACAGATACGCAGTATTTT.

The rearrangement uses TRBV6-1 and TRBJ2-1; 14 bases map to TRBD2. Losses at the gene ends were 6 bases for V and 14 bases for J; bases not matched to a gene: 18. CDR1 is MNHNS and CDR2 is SASEGT in the germline V gene. The CDR3 length is 17 residues. This CDR3 is CASRPNSGTSGRREEFF. In DNA, the CDR3 is TGTGCCAGCAGGCCGAATTCCGGGACTAGCGGGAGACGGGAAGAGTTCTTC.

This chain joins TRBV20-1 and TRBJ2-5; D might be TRBD1 (6 bases). The length of the CDR3 is 14 residues. V was shortened by 4 bases and J by 1 base, with 13 bases between the two germline ends. The V gene's germline CDR1 is DFQATT and CDR2 SNEGSKA (reference sequence). This CDR3 reads CSAKGQSVQETQYF. DNA for the CDR3: TGCAGTGCTAAAGGACAGAGCGTCCAAGAGACCCAGTACTTC.

The chain joins TRBV20-1 to TRBJ1-6; no clear D. Trimming cost V 0 bases and J 8 bases, with 17 bases left between them. From germline, CDR1 is DFQATT and CDR2 SNEGSKA (reference sequence). The CDR3 contains 16 residues. The DNA of the CDR3 is TGCAGTGCTAGAGATGGAATGGCCATTAGGGATTCACCCCTCCACTTT. Translation gives CSARDGMAIRDSPLHF.

This clonotype qualifies as medium-sized (0.01 to 0.1%). The chain employs TRBV6-1 and TRBJ1-1; 11 bases fit TRBD1. Germline CDR1 is MNHNS and CDR2 is SASEGT. With 6 bases clipped from V and 2 bases from J, the junction kept 5 bases outside the gene matches. The CDR3 is 15 amino acids. CDR3 sequence reads: CASSWTGGFNTEAFF. Written as DNA, the CDR3 is TGTGCCAGCAGCTGGACAGGGGGCTTTAACACTGAAGCTTTCTTT.

This chain joins TRBV21-1 and TRBJ2-1; the listed D gene, TRBD1, was not tested against the DNA. TRBV21-1 is given as a pseudogene. The CDR3 runs to 18 residues. Written as DNA, the CDR3 is TGTGCCAGCAACTACAGGGAGTACCGACTCTGGTTCTACAATGAGCAGTTCTTC. This gives the protein CASNYREYRLWFYNEQFF.

This clonotype was seen just once. This chain joins TRBV6-1 and TRBJ1-3; D is undetermined. The length of the CDR3 is 14 residues. Trimming removed 1 base at V and 0 bases at J, with 4 bases between. Germline CDR1 is MNHNS and CDR2 is SASEGT. The CDR3 is CASSEGYSGNTIYF. CDR3 bases: TGTGCCAGCAGTGAAGGTTACTCTGGAAACACCATATATTTT.

The genes are TRBV20-1 and TRBJ2-1, with 7 bases that match TRBD2. Germline CDR1 reads DFQATT; CDR2 reads SNEGSKA (reference sequence). J was trimmed by 0 bases and V by 2 bases; bases with no gene match: 13. CDR3 length: 18 amino acids. The CDR3 DNA sequence: TGCAGTGCTAGACCCCTAGCGGCCGCCGTTAGCTCCTACAATGAGCAGTTCTTC. Amino acid sequence: CSARPLAAAVSSYNEQFF.

The V and J genes are TRBV19 and TRBJ1-5, with 10 bases matching TRBD1. The CDR3 is 15 amino acids. Germline CDR1 reads LNHDA; CDR2 reads SQIVND (reference sequence). Germline trimming cut 5 bases from V and 2 bases from J; bases unmatched to any gene: 3. CDR3 protein: CASSHGTGGNQPQHF. CDR3 DNA: TGTGCCAGTAGTCACGGGACAGGGGGCAATCAGCCCCAGCATTTT.

The rearrangement uses TRBV12-3 or TRBV12-4 and TRBJ1-1; D gene unclear. The V gene lost 2 bases and the J gene lost 8 bases, with 12 bases spanning the gap. This CDR3 is built from 13 residues. CDR3 amino acids: CASSLLVGLEAFF. The DNA of the CDR3 is TGTGCCAGCAGTTTACTTGTCGGTCTCGAAGCTTTCTTT.

V gene TRBV18 combines with J gene TRBJ2-3; 9 nucleotides align to TRBD1. The CDR3 covers 16 residues. Per germline, CDR1 KGHSH and CDR2 LQKENI. V dropped 1 base and J dropped 4; count of bases not matched to a gene: 6. CDR3 loop: CASSPLTGGVPDTQYF. Written as DNA, the CDR3 is TGTGCCAGCTCACCACTCACAGGGGGCGTCCCAGATACGCAGTATTTT.

The rearrangement joins TRBV5-1 to TRBJ2-1; 10 bases fit TRBD2. CDR1 is SGHRS and CDR2 is YFSETQ in the germline V gene. J was trimmed by 6 bases and V by 7 bases; bases with no gene match: 10. The CDR3 is 15 residues long. CDR3 nucleotides: TGCGCCAGCGGTCCCCTAGCGGGGGAGGTCAATGAGCAGTTCTTC. Its protein is CASGPLAGEVNEQFF.

V is TRBV6-1 and J is TRBJ1-1, with TRBD1 matching 7 bases. The CDR3 runs to 15 residues. The germline gives CDR1 MNHNS, CDR2 SASEGT. V lost 6 bases, J lost 1 base, and 8 bases stayed unmatched. CDR3 sequence: CASRGPHRGNTEAFF. CDR3 DNA: TGTGCCAGCAGGGGACCCCACAGGGGGAACACTGAAGCTTTCTTT.

CDR3 DNA sequence: TGTGCCAGCTCACCCGAGGGGCAAGGGTCTGGCTACACCTTC. Protein product: CASSPEGQGSGYTF. The genes are TRBV18 and TRBJ1-2; D might be TRBD1 (5 bases). V was cut by 3 bases and J by 7 bases, with 15 bases left in between. This CDR3 comprises 14 residues. CDR1 and CDR2 (germline): KGHSH, LQKENI.

The J gene is TRBJ2-1, the V gene TRBV19; D is unresolved. Between the trimmed V and J ends, which lost 1 base and 15 bases, there was a span of 13 bases. CDR3 length: 12 residues. CDR1 and CDR2 from the germline V gene are LNHDA and SQIVND (reference sequence). CDR3 bases: TGTGCCAGTAGTATAGTGGCCTATCCTTCGTTCTTC. Translated, it gives CASSIVAYPSFF.

The chain uses TRBV10-3 and TRBJ1-1, with D possibly matching TRBD1 (5 bases). V gave up 5 bases and J gave up 4 bases, with 17 bases separating them. The CDR3 is made up of 15 amino acids. Germline V CDR1 and CDR2: ENHRY, SYGVKD. CDR3 sequence reads: CAISKALGGGTEAFF. CDR3 nucleotides: TGTGCCATCAGTAAGGCGCTGGGCGGGGGCACTGAAGCTTTCTTT.

In its sample, this clonotype ranks as large. The chain uses TRBV12-3 or TRBV12-4 and TRBJ2-7; 7 bases match TRBD2. The CDR3 spans 15 residues. Losses at the gene ends were 1 base for V and 1 base for J; bases not matched to a gene: 4. This chain's CDR3 is CASSLGRGRSYEQYF. The CDR3 DNA reads as TGTGCCAGCAGTTTAGGGCGGGGGAGATCCTACGAGCAGTACTTC.